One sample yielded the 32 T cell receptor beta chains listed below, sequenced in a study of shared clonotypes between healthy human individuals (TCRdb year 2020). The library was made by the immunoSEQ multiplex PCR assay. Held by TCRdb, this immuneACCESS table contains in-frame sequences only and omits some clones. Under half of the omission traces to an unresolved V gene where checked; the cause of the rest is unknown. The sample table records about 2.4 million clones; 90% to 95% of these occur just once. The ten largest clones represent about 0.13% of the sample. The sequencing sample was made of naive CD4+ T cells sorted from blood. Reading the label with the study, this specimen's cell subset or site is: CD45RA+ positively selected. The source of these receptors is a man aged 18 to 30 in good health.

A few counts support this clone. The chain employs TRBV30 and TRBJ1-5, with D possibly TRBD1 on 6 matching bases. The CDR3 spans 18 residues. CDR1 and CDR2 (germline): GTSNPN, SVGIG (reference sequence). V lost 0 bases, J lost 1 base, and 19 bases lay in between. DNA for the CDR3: TGTGCCTGGAGTGTCGGCGGGGGCGCTACAGAGAGCAATCAGCCCCAGCATTTT. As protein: CAWSVGGGATESNQPQHF.

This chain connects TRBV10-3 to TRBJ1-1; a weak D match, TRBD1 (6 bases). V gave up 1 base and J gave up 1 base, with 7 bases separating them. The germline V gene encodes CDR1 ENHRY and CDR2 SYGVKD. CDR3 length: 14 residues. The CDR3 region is CAISELDRNTEAFF. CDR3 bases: TGTGCCATCAGTGAGTTGGACAGGAACACTGAAGCTTTCTTT.

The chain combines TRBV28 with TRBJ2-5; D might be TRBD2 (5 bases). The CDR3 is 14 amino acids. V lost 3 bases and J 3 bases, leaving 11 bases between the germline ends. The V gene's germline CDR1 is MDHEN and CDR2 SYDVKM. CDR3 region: CASSFGEREETQYF. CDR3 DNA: TGTGCCAGCAGTTTTGGGGAGAGAGAAGAGACCCAGTACTTC.

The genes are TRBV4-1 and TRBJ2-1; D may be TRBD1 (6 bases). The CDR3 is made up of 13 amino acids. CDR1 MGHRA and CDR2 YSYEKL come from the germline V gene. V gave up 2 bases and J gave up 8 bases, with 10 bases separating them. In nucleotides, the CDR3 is TGCGCCAGCAGCCAACCAAACAGGGATGAGCAGTTCTTC. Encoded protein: CASSQPNRDEQFF.

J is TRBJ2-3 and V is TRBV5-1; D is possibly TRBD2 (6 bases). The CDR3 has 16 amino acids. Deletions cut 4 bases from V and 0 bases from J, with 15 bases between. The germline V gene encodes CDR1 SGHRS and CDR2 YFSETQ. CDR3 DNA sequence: TGCGCCAGCAGCCGGGATTCTGGGACTAGCACAGATACGCAGTATTTT. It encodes CASSRDSGTSTDTQYF.

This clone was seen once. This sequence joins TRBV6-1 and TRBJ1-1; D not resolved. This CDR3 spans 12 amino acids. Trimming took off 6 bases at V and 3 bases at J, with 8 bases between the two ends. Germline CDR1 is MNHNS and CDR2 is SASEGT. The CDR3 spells CASRDRHTEAFF. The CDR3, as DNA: TGTGCCAGCAGGGACCGACACACTGAAGCTTTCTTT.

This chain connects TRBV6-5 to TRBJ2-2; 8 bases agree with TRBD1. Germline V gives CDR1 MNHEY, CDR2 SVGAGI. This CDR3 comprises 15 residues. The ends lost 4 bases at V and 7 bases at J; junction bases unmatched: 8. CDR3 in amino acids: CASSSAGGAVGELFF. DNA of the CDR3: TGTGCCAGCAGTTCGGCAGGGGGCGCCGTCGGGGAGCTGTTTTTT.

CDR3 sequence reads: CASSTEVQRYEQYF. The CDR3 nucleotides read TGTGCCAGCAGCACAGAGGTTCAGAGGTACGAGCAGTACTTC. The V gene is TRBV7-2, the J gene TRBJ2-7; D not resolved. The CDR3 contains 14 residues. Trimming shortened V by 5 bases and J by 4 bases, and 15 bases separated the two germline ends. The germline V gene has CDR1 SGHTA and CDR2 FQGNSA.

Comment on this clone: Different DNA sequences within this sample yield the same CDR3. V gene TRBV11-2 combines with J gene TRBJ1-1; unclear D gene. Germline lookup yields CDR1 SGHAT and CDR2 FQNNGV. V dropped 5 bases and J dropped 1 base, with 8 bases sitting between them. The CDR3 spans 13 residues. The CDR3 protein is CASSLRGNTEAFF. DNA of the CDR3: TGTGCCAGCAGCCTACGCGGGAACACTGAAGCTTTCTTT.

CDR3 in amino acids: CASSLSPGKDTQYF. DNA for the CDR3: TGTGCCAGCTCACTGAGCCCGGGGAAGGATACGCAGTATTTT. V and J are TRBV18 and TRBJ2-3; D perhaps matches TRBD2 (5 bases). The CDR3 spans 14 residues. CDR1 KGHSH and CDR2 LQKENI come from the germline V gene. Trimming shortened V by 4 bases and J by 6 bases, and 14 bases separated the two germline ends. The complete variable domain, with remaining parts taken from reference TRBV18 and TRBJ2-3, reads NAGVMQNPRHLVRRRGQEARLRCSPMKGHSHVYWYRQLPEEGLKFMVYLQKENIIDESGMPKERFSAEFPKEGPSILRIQQVVRGDSAAYFCASSLSPGKDTQYFGPGTRLTVL.

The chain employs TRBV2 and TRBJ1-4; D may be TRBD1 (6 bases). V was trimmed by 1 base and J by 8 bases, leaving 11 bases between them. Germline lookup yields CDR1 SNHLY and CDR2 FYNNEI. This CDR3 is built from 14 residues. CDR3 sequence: CASSEVQGGEKLFF. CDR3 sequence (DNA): TGTGCCAGCAGTGAAGTACAGGGAGGCGAAAAACTGTTTTTT.

The CDR3 sequence is CASSTLENTEAFF. The CDR3 DNA follows: TGTGCCAGCAGCACCCTTGAGAACACTGAAGCTTTCTTT. V usage is TRBV7-3 and J usage is TRBJ1-1; D unresolved. V dropped 5 bases and J dropped 1 base, with 8 bases sitting between them. Germline V gene sequence: CDR1 SGHTA, CDR2 FQGTGA. The CDR3 runs 13 residues.

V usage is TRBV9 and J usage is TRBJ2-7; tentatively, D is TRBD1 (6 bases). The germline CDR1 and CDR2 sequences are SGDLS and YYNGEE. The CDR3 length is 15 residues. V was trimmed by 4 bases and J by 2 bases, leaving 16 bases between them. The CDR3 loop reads CASSPIGQSAYEQYF. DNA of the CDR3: TGTGCCAGCAGCCCGATAGGACAGTCAGCCTACGAGCAGTACTTC.

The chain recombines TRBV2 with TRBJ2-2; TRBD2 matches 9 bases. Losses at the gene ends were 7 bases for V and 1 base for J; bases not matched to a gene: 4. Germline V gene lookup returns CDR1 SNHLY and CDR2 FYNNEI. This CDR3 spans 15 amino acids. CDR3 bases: TGTGCCAGCAAACTAGCGGGCTTGAACACCGGGGAGCTGTTTTTT. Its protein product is CASKLAGLNTGELFF.

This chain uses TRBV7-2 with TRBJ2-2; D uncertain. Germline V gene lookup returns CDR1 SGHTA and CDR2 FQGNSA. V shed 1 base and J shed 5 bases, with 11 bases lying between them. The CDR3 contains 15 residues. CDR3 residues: CASSLGALGTGELFF. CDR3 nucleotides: TGTGCCAGCAGCTTAGGCGCCCTGGGGACCGGGGAGCTGTTTTTT.

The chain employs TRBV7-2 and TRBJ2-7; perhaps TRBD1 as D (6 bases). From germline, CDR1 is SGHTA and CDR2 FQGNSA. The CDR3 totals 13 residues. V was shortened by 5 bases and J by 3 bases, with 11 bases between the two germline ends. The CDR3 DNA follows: TGTGCCAGCAGCCCAGGGGAGAGCTACGAGCAGTACTTC. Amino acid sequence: CASSPGESYEQYF.

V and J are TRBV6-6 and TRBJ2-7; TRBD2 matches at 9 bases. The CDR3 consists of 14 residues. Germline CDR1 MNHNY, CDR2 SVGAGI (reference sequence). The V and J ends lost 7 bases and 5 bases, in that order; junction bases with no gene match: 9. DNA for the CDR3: TGTGCCAGCACCCCGACAGGGACTAGCCACGAGCAGTACTTC. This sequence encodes CASTPTGTSHEQYF.

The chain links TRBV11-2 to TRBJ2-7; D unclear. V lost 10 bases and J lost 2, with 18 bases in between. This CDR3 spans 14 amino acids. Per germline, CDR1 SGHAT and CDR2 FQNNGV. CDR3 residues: CATSPAAETYEQYF. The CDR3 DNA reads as TGTGCCACGAGCCCGGCGGCGGAAACCTACGAGCAGTACTTC.

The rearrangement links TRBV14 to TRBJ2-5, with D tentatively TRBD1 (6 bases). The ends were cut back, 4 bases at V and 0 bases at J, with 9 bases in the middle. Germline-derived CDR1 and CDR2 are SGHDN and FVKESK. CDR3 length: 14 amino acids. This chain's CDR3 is CASSRHRDQETQYF. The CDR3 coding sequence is TGTGCCAGCAGCCGTCACAGGGACCAAGAGACCCAGTACTTC. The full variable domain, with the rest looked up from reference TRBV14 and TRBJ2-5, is EAGVTQFPSHSVIEKGQTVTLRCDPISGHDNLYWYRRVMGKEIKFLLHFVKESKQDESGMPNNRFLAERTGGTYSTLKVQPAELEDSGVYFCASSRHRDQETQYFGPGTRLLVL.

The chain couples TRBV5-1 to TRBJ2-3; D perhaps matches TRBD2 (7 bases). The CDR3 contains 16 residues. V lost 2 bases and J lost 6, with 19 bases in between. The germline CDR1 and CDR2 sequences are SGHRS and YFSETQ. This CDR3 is CASSLDGAGAGDTQYF. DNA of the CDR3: TGCGCCAGCAGCTTAGACGGGGCGGGGGCCGGGGATACGCAGTATTTT.

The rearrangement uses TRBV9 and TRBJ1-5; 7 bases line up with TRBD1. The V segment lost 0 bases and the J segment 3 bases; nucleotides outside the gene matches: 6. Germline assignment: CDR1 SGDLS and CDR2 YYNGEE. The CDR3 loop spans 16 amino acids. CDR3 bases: TGTGCCAGCAGCGTAGGCCCGGGACAGTACAATCAGCCCCAGCATTTT. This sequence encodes CASSVGPGQYNQPQHF. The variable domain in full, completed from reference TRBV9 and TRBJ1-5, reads DSGVTQTPKHLITATGQRVTLRCSPRSGDLSVYWYQQSLDQGLQFLIQYYNGEERAKGNILERFSAQQFPDLHSELNLSSLELGDSALYFCASSVGPGQYNQPQHFGDGTRLSIL.

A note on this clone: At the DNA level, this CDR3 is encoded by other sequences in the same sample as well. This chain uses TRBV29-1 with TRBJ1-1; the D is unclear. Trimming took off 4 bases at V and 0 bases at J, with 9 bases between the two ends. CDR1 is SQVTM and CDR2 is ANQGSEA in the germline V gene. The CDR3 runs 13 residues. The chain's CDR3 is CSVAGRMNTEAFF. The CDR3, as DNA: TGCAGCGTTGCTGGTCGGATGAACACTGAAGCTTTCTTT.

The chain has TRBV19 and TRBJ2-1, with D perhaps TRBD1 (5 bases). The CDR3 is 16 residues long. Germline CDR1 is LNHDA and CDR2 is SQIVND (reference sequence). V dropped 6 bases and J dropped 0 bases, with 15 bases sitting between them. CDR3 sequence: CASRDGHTISYNEQFF. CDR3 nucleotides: TGTGCCAGTAGAGACGGACACACCATCTCCTACAATGAGCAGTTCTTC.

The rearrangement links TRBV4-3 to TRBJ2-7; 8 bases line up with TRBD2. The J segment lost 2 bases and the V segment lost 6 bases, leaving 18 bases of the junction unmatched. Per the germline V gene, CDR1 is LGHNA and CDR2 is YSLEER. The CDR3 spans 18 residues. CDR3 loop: CASSPDPGGQGLAYEQYF. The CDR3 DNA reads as TGCGCCAGCAGTCCTGATCCGGGGGGGCAGGGACTTGCCTACGAGCAGTACTTC.

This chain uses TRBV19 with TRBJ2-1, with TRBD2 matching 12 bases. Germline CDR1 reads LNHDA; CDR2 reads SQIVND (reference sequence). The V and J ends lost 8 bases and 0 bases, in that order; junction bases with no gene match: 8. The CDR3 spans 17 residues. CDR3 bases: TGTGCCAGTTGGGGGACTAGCGGGTCGAGCTCCTACAATGAGCAGTTCTTC. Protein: CASWGTSGSSSYNEQFF.

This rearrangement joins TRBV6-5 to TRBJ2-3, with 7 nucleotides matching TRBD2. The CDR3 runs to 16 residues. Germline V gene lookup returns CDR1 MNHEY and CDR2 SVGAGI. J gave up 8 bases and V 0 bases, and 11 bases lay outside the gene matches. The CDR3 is CASSYSGGKALVTQYF. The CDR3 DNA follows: TGTGCCAGCAGTTACTCGGGGGGGAAAGCGCTAGTTACGCAGTATTTT.

The CDR3 spells CASSPEGGANVLTF. The CDR3 DNA reads as TGTGCCAGCAGCCCGGAGGGGGGGGCCAACGTCCTGACTTTC. J is TRBJ2-6 and V is TRBV9; the D gene is possibly TRBD2 (6 bases). This CDR3 has 14 amino acids. CDR1 is SGDLS and CDR2 is YYNGEE in the germline V gene. The germline V and J ends were trimmed by 4 bases and 4 bases, with 9 bases remaining between them.

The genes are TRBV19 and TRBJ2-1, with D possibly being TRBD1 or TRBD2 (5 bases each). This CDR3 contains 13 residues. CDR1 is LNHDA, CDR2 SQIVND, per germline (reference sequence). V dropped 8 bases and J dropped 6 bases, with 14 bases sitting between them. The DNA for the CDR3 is TGTGCCAGTCGCACGGGACCCGCCAATGAGCAGTTCTTC. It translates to CASRTGPANEQFF.

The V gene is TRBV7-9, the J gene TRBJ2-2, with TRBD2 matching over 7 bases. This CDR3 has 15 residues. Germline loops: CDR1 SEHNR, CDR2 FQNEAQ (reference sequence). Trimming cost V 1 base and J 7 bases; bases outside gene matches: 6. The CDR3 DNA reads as TGTGCCAGCAGCTTAGGATGGGGGACTATCGGGGAGCTGTTTTTT. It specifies CASSLGWGTIGELFF.

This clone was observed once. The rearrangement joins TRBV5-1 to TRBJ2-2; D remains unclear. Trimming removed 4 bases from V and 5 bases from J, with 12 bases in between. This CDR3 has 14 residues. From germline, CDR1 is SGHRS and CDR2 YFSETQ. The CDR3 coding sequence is TGCGCCAGCAGCCCGGATAGTACAACCGGGGAGCTGTTTTTT. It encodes CASSPDSTTGELFF.

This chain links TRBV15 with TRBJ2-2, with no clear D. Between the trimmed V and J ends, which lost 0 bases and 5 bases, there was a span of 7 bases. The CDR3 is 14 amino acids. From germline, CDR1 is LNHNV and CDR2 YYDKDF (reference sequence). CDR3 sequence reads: CATSRDSATGELFF. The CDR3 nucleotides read TGTGCCACCAGCAGAGATTCGGCGACCGGGGAGCTGTTTTTT.

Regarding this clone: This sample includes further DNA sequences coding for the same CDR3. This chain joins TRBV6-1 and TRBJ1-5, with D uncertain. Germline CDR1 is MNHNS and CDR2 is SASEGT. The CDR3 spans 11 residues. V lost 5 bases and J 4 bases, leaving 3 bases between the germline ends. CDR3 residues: CASSQNQPQHF. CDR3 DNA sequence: TGTGCCAGCAGTCAAAATCAGCCCCAGCATTTT.